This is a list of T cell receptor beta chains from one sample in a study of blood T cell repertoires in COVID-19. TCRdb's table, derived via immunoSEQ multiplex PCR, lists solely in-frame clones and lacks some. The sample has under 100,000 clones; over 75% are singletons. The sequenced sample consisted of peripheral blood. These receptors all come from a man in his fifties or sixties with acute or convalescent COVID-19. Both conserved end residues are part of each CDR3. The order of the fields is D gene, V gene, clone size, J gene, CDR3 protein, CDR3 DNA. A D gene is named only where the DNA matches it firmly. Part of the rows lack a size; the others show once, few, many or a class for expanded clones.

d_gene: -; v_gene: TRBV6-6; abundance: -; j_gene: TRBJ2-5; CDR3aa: CASSYWGTGGLETQYF; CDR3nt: TGTGCCAGCAGTTACTGGGGGACGGGGGGCTTGGAGACCCAGTACTTC
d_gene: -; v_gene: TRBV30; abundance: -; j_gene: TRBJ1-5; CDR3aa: CAWSVQGNQPQHF; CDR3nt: TGTGCCTGGAGTGTACAGGGCAATCAGCCCCAGCATTTT
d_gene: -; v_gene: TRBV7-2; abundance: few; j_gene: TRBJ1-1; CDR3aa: CASSPLGQGRNTEAFF; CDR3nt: TGTGCCAGCAGCCCTTTGGGGCAGGGCAGGAACACTGAAGCTTTCTTT
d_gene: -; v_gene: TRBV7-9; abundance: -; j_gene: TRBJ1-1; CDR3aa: CASSLAPGDMGTEAFF; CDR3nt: TGTGCCAGCAGCTTAGCCCCAGGGGATATGGGGACTGAAGCTTTCTTT
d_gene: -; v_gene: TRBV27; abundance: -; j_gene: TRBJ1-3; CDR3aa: CASSLSNRRTIYF; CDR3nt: TGTGCCAGCAGTTTATCGAACAGGCGAACCATATATTTT
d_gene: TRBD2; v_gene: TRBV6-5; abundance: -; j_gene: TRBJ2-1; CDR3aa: CASSSGTSGRNEQFF; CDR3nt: TGTGCCAGCAGTTCCGGGACTAGCGGGAGGAATGAGCAGTTCTTC
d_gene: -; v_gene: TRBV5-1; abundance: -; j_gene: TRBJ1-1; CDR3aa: CASSLDSGGFSTEAFF; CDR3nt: TGCGCCAGCAGCTTGGATTCTGGAGGTTTTAGCACTGAAGCTTTCTTT
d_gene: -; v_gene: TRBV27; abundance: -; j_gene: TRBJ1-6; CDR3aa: CASTTGTGTPSPLHF; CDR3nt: TGTGCCAGCACCACCGGTACAGGGACACCTTCACCCCTCCACTTT
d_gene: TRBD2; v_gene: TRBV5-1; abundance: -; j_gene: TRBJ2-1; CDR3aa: CASSLIIAGEQFF; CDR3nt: TGCGCCAGCAGCTTAATAATAGCGGGTGAGCAGTTCTTC
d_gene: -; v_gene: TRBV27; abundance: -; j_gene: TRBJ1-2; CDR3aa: CASSFRENYGYTF; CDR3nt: TGTGCCAGCAGTTTTCGGGAGAACTATGGCTACACCTTC
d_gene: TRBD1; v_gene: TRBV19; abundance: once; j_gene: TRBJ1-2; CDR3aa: CASSISTGSNYGYTF; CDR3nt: TGTGCCAGTAGTATCTCGACAGGGTCTAACTATGGCTACACCTTC
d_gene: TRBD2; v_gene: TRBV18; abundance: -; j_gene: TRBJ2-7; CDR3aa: CASSPFGTISYEQYF; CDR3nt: TGTGCCAGCTCACCCTTCGGGACTATTTCCTACGAGCAGTACTTC
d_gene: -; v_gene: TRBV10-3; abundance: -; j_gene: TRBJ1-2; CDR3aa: CAIRKEIYGYTF; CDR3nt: TGTGCCATCAGAAAGGAGATCTATGGCTACACCTTC
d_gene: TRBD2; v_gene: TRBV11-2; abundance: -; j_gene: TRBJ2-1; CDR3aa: CASSFGLAGNNEQFF; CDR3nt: TGTGCCAGCAGCTTCGGACTAGCGGGGAACAATGAGCAGTTCTTC
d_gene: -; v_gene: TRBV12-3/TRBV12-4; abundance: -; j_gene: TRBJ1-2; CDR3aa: CASSSLKGASYTF; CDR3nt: TGTGCCAGCAGTTCCCTCAAGGGAGCGAGCTACACCTTC
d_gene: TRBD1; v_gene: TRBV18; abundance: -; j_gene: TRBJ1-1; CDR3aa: CASSPLGGAEAFF; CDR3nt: TGTGCCAGCTCACCCCTAGGGGGCGCTGAAGCTTTCTTT
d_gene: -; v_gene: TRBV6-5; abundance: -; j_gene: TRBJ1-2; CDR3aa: CASSYSEGIGGYTF; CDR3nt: TGTGCCAGCAGTTACTCGGAGGGAATCGGGGGCTACACCTTC
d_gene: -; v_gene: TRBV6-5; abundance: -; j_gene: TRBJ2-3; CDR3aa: CASTLTTADTQYF; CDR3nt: TGTGCCAGCACCCTGACGACTGCAGATACGCAGTATTTT
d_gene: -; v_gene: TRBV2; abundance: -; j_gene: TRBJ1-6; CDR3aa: CASTGVALNSPLHF; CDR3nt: TGTGCCAGCACCGGGGTGGCGTTGAATTCACCCCTCCACTTT
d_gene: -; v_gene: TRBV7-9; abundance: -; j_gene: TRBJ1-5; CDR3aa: CASSLVTGGSNQPQHF; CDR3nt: TGTGCCAGCAGCTTAGTTACGGGGGGTAGCAATCAGCCCCAGCATTTT
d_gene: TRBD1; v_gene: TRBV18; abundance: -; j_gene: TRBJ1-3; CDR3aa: CASSLLTGDGNTIYF; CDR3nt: TGTGCCAGCTCACTCTTGACAGGGGATGGAAACACCATATATTTT
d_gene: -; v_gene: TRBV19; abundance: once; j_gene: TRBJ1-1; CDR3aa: CASSQKAMNTEAFF; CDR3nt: TGTGCCAGTAGCCAAAAAGCTATGAACACTGAAGCTTTCTTT
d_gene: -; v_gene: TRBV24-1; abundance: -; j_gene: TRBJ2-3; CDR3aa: CATSDLTGGTDTQYF; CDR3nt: TGTGCCACCAGTGATCTAACAGGTGGCACAGATACGCAGTATTTT
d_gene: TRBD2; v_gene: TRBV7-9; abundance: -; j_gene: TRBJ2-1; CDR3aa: CASSGLPGLAGVFYNEQFF; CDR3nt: TGTGCCAGCAGCGGCTTACCGGGACTAGCGGGAGTTTTCTACAATGAGCAGTTCTTC
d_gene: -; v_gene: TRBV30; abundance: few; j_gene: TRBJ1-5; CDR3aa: CAWSRSTNQPQHF; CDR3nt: TGTGCCTGGAGTAGGAGCACCAATCAGCCCCAGCATTTT
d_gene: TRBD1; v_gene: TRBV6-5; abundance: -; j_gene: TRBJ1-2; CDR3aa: CASSPRQGVGYTF; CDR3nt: TGTGCCAGCAGTCCGAGACAGGGGGTTGGCTACACCTTC
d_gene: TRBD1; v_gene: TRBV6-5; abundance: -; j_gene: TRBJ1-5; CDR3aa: CASTRGEGQPQHF; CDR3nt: TGTGCCAGCACCAGGGGGGAAGGACAGCCCCAGCATTTT
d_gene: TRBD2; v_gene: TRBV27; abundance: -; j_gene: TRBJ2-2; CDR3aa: CASSLGTSGSTGELFF; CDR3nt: TGTGCCAGCAGTTTAGGGACTAGCGGTAGCACCGGGGAGCTGTTTTTT
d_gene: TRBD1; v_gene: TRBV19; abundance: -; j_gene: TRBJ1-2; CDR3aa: CASSPRTGVGYTF; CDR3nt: TGTGCCAGTAGTCCCCGGACAGGGGTCGGCTACACCTTC
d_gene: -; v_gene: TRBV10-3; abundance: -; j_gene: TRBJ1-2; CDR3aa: CAIRPDTFINYGYTF; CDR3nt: TGTGCCATCAGACCGGACACTTTTATTAACTATGGCTACACCTTC
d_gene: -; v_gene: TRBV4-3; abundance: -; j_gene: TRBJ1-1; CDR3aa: CASSMDGGTEAFF; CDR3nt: TGCGCCAGCAGCATGGATGGCGGCACTGAAGCTTTCTTT
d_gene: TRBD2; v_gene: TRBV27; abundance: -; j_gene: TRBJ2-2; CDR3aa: CASSFGGRGSTGELFF; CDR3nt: TGTGCCAGCAGTTTCGGCGGGAGGGGTTCCACCGGGGAGCTGTTTTTT
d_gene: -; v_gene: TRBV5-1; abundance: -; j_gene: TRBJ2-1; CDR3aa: CASSGGQEVSFNYNEQFF; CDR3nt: TGCGCCAGCAGCGGGGGACAAGAGGTAAGCTTCAACTACAATGAGCAGTTCTTC
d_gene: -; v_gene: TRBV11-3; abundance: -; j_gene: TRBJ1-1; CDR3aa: CASSTRQEKAFF; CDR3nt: TGTGCCAGCAGCACCCGACAGGAAAAAGCTTTCTTT
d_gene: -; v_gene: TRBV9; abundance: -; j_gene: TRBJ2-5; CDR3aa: CASSVGPGGETQYF; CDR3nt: TGTGCCAGCAGCGTAGGCCCGGGCGGGGAGACCCAGTACTTC
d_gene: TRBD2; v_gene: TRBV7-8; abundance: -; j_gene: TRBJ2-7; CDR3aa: CASSPLRVPGLAGTYEQYF; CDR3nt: TGTGCCAGCAGCCCACTAAGAGTCCCGGGACTAGCGGGGACCTACGAGCAGTACTTC
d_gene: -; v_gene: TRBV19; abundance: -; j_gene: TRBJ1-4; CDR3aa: CASSQAGRKGEKLFF; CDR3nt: TGTGCCAGTAGTCAGGCCGGACGGAAGGGGGAAAAACTGTTTTTT
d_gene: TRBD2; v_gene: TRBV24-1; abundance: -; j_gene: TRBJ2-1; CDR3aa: CATSDLAGGGNEQFF; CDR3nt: TGTGCCACCAGTGATTTAGCGGGAGGGGGCAATGAGCAGTTCTTC
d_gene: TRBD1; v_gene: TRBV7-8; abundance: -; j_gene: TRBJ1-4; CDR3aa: CASSLSGTVNEKLFF; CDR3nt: TGTGCCAGCAGCTTATCCGGGACAGTAAATGAAAAACTGTTTTTT
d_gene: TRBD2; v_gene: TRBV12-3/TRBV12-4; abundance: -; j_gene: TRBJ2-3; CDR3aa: CASSRDWTGGQYF; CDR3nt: TGTGCCAGCAGCCGTGACTGGACGGGAGGGCAGTATTTT
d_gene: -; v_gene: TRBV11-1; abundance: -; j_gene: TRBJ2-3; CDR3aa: CASSFRTFRSTDTQYF; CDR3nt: TGTGCCAGCAGCTTCCGGACTTTTCGAAGCACAGATACGCAGTATTTT
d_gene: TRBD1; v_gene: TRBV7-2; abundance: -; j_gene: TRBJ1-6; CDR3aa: CASSLAGQGASPLHF; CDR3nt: TGTGCCAGCAGCTTAGCGGGACAGGGGGCCTCACCCCTCCACTTT
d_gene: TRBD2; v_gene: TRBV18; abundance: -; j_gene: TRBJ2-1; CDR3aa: CASSIAGGNEQFF; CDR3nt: TGTGCCAGCTCGATAGCGGGAGGGAATGAGCAGTTCTTC
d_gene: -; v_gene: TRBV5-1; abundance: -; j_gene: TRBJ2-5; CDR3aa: CASSLGLQETQYF; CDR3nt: TGCGCCAGCAGCTTGGGACTTCAAGAGACCCAGTACTTC
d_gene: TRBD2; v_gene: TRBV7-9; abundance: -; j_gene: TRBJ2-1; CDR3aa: CASSFPSGTAYNEQFF; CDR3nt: TGTGCCAGCAGCTTTCCTAGCGGGACTGCCTACAATGAGCAGTTCTTC
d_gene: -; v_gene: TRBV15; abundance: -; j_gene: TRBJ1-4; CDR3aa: CATSRDRAQNEKLFF; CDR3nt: TGTGCCACCAGCAGAGACAGGGCTCAGAATGAAAAACTGTTTTTT
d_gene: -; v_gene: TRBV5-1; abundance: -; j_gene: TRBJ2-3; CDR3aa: CASSFGGSTDTQYF; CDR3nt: TGCGCCAGCAGCTTCGGCGGGAGCACAGATACGCAGTATTTT
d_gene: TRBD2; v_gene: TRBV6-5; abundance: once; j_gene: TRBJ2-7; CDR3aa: CASSYGLAGEVYEQYF; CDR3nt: TGTGCCAGCAGTTACGGGCTAGCGGGAGAGGTCTACGAGCAGTACTTC